The clone carrying this TCR beta chain was recorded a few times. Antigen unknown. The data belong to a study of T-cell memory formation after mild COVID-19. Across the whole study: Largely, the TCR clusters proved donor specific. Overall study results and limits: CM and EM subsets held most contracting CD4+ clones; EMRA held CD8+ ones. Clones shrinking from day 15 to 85 showed even CD4/CD8 mixes; later expanders tilted CD4+.

Germline CDR1 LGHNA, CDR2 YNFKEQ. V was pared by 0 bases and J by 5 bases, with 13 bases between. This CDR3 is built from 16 residues. Constant-segment primers served in 5'RACE that generated TCR alpha and TCR beta cDNA libraries bearing sample barcodes and UMIs. TCRdb redid the calling of the 5' RACE reads with MiXCR, one entry per CDR3 protein. The sample has more than 350,000 distinct CDR3 sequences; about 17% are singletons. The clonotype comes from a man aged 18 to 29 who had mild COVID-19 (a few samples of this study predate the infection). Cell type and time point are not known. The chain links TRBV4-2 to TRBJ2-2; D is perhaps TRBD1 or TRBD2 (6 bases each). Sequenced input: PBMCs or a T cell subset sorted from them (not recorded which). The CDR3 DNA is TGTGCCAGCAGCCAAGAATGGGGGGCGCGAACCGGGGAGCTGTTTTTT. Amino acid sequence: CASSQEWGARTGELFF.